Shown below are 9 T cell receptor beta chains from a single sample sequenced in a study of blood T cell repertoires in COVID-19. TCRdb's table, derived via immunoSEQ multiplex PCR, lists solely in-frame clones and lacks some. Of about 120,000 clones in the sample, approximately 88% were seen once. Material: peripheral blood. The source is a woman in her 40s with acute or convalescent COVID-19.

The chain is built from TRBV19 and TRBJ1-1; weak D call: TRBD1 (5 bases). CDR1 is LNHDA, CDR2 SQIVND, per germline (reference sequence). V dropped 5 bases and J dropped 12 bases, with 25 bases sitting between them. The CDR3 is 15 amino acids. Written as DNA, the CDR3 is TGTGCCAGTAGTTATCGGTCCGGGACTCGAGTTGGATCTTTCTTT. It is translated as CASSYRSGTRVGSFF.

This clone was seen only once. V and J are TRBV5-4 and TRBJ2-4; TRBD2 is a possible D gene (6 bases). Germline CDR1 SGHNT, CDR2 YYREEE (reference sequence). The CDR3 is made up of 14 amino acids. With 4 bases removed from V and 6 bases from J, the gap between germline ends came to 14 bases. DNA of the CDR3: TGTGCCAGCAGCCCAGGAGGGGCTGGAAACATTCAGTACTTC. Protein product: CASSPGGAGNIQYF. Looking up the rest from reference TRBV5-4 and TRBJ2-4 gives the full variable domain: ETGVTQSPTHLIKTRGQQVTLRCSSQSGHNTVSWYQQALGQGPQFIFQYYREEENGRGNFPPRFSGLQFPNYSSELNVNALELDDSALYLCASSPGGAGNIQYFGAGTRLSVL.

This clone was observed a handful of times. V is TRBV4-3 and J is TRBJ1-6, with TRBD1 identical over 7 bases. J lost 6 bases, V lost 1 base, and 21 bases had no gene match. CDR3 length: 21 amino acids. Germline values: CDR1 LGHNA, CDR2 YSLEER. CDR3 coding DNA: TGCGCCAGCAGCCAAGTAACCCCGACAGGGTGGATTGGGAAGGTTAATTCACCCCTCCACTTT. Translation: CASSQVTPTGWIGKVNSPLHF.

The chain has TRBV7-2 and TRBJ2-7; no reliable D call. V dropped 4 bases and J dropped 4 bases, with 8 bases sitting between them. The CDR3 spans 12 residues. CDR1 SGHTA and CDR2 FQGNSA come from the germline V gene. The CDR3 spells CASSSQFYEQYF. The CDR3, as DNA: TGTGCCAGCAGCTCGCAGTTTTACGAGCAGTACTTC. Full variable domain (missing parts from reference TRBV7-2 and TRBJ2-7): GAGVSQSPSNKVTEKGKDVELRCDPISGHTALYWYRQSLGQGLEFLIYFQGNSAPDKSGLPSDRFSAERTGGSVSTLTIQRTQQEDSAVYLCASSSQFYEQYFGPGTRLTVT.

This chain uses TRBV2 with TRBJ2-1, with D possibly being TRBD2 (6 bases). Germline lookup yields CDR1 SNHLY and CDR2 FYNNEI. The CDR3 runs 14 residues. V was trimmed by 6 bases and J by 1 base, leaving 10 bases between them. The CDR3 nucleotides read TGTGCCAGCAGGGCCCGGGGGTCCTACAATGAGCAGTTCTTC. It translates to CASRARGSYNEQFF.

V gene TRBV7-2 combines with J gene TRBJ1-3; TRBD1 matches at 11 bases. The CDR3 has 15 amino acids. Germline trimming cut 5 bases from V and 0 bases from J; bases unmatched to any gene: 0. Germline lookup yields CDR1 SGHTA and CDR2 FQGNSA. CDR3 in DNA: TGTGCCAGCAGCGGGACAGGGGGCTCTGGAAACACCATATATTTT. Translation: CASSGTGGSGNTIYF.

This clone was counted a few times. The chain joins TRBV5-1 to TRBJ1-2; D is possibly TRBD1 (5 bases). CDR1 SGHRS and CDR2 YFSETQ come from the germline V gene. The CDR3 loop spans 14 amino acids. V lost 5 bases and J lost 4, with 15 bases in between. CDR3 protein: CASSSDGTGYGYTF. The DNA of the CDR3 is TGCGCCAGCAGTTCGGACGGGACTGGCTATGGCTACACCTTC.

V gene TRBV9 combines with J gene TRBJ2-1; 9 bases match TRBD1. V lost 4 bases and J lost 8; bases outside the gene matches: 10. The CDR3 runs to 15 residues. Germline values: CDR1 SGDLS, CDR2 YYNGEE. CDR3 loop: CASSLKTGGQDEQFF. For the CDR3, the DNA is TGTGCCAGCAGCCTAAAGACAGGGGGACAAGATGAGCAGTTCTTC.

This chain uses TRBV14 with TRBJ1-2; unclear D gene. Germline-derived CDR1 and CDR2 are SGHDN and FVKESK. This CDR3 contains 14 residues. The ends were cut back, 3 bases at V and 4 bases at J, with 12 bases in the middle. CDR3 coding DNA: TGTGCCAGCAGCCAGAATCTGGGAGGCTATGGCTACACCTTC. Translated, it gives CASSQNLGGYGYTF.